The clone carrying this T cell receptor beta chain was counted only a few times. Its target is not known. The CDR3 contains 15 residues. V was shortened by 4 bases and J by 3 bases, with 12 bases between the two germline ends. Germline V CDR1 and CDR2: MGHRA, YSYEKL. This specimen comes from a study of T-cell memory formation after mild COVID-19. Study information: Largely, TCR clusters stayed within a single donor.

TCRdb redid the calling of the 5' RACE reads with MiXCR, one entry per CDR3 protein. The repertoire has approximately 250,000 distinct CDR3 sequences, 15% to 20% of them found once; the top ten carry about a fifth. Whole-study results and caveats: Mostly located in CM and EM were contracting CD4+ clones, with contracting CD8+ clones located in EMRA. Among clones contracting day 15 to 85, CD4/CD8 was balanced, whereas later expanders leaned CD4+.

The origin of this receptor is a man aged 18 to 35 who had mild COVID-19 (a few samples of this study predate the infection). Cell type and time point are not known. The genes are TRBV4-1 and TRBJ2-2, with D possibly being TRBD1 or TRBD2 (5 bases each). The sample comprised PBMCs or a T cell subset sorted from them (not recorded which). The CDR3 DNA reads as TGCGCCAGCAGCCCGGGACGTCGGGACACCGGGGAGCTGTTTTTT. Protein product: CASSPGRRDTGELFF.